Following are 32 T cell receptor beta chains from one sample sequenced in a study of T cell responses to AZD1222 COVID-19 vaccine. Method: immunoSEQ multiplex PCR; TCRdb's copy keeps in-frame clones and lacks some. The sample lists 100,000 to 140,000 clones, 70% to 90% occurring once. This specimen was peripheral blood, taken on day 0 of AZD1222 vaccination. The receptors come from an adult in good health.

This chain uses TRBV9 with TRBJ2-7, with D uncertain. V was pared by 0 bases and J by 3 bases, with 7 bases between. This CDR3 comprises 13 residues. Germline CDR1 and CDR2: SGDLS and YYNGEE. The CDR3 sequence is CASSVGPDYEQYF. DNA of the CDR3: TGTGCCAGCAGCGTAGGTCCAGACTACGAGCAGTACTTC.

V and J are TRBV7-2 and TRBJ2-2; D not resolved. The CDR3 length is 14 residues. V gave up 5 bases and J gave up 4 bases, with 11 bases separating them. Per germline, CDR1 SGHTA and CDR2 FQGNSA. The CDR3 region is CASSTQTGTGELFF. CDR3 nucleotide sequence: TGTGCCAGCAGCACCCAGACTGGCACCGGGGAGCTGTTTTTT.

This chain uses TRBV11-3 with TRBJ2-7; no clear D gene. The CDR3 covers 13 residues. CDR1 and CDR2 from the germline V gene are SGHNT and YENEEA. V was cut by 1 base and J by 0 bases, with 4 bases left in between. The CDR3 nucleotides are TGTGCCAGCAGCTTAGCCAGCTCCTACGAGCAGTACTTC. Translating it yields CASSLASSYEQYF.

V is TRBV7-9 and J is TRBJ1-6, with D unresolved. The CDR3 spans 11 residues. V lost 0 bases, J lost 11 bases, and 2 bases lay in between. Germline lookup yields CDR1 SEHNR and CDR2 FQNEAQ (reference sequence). The CDR3 spells CASSLAAPLHF. CDR3 nucleotides: TGTGCCAGCAGCTTAGCGGCACCCCTCCACTTT.

The chain has TRBV5-1 and TRBJ2-6, with a possible D match to TRBD2 (6 bases). This CDR3 comprises 17 residues. The germline gives CDR1 SGHRS, CDR2 YFSETQ. Trimming took 4 bases from V and 0 from J, leaving 14 bases between them. CDR3 DNA sequence: TGCGCCAGCAGCCCCCGGGACTCCTACTCTGGGGCCAACGTCCTGACTTTC. The encoded protein is CASSPRDSYSGANVLTF. Full variable domain (missing parts from reference TRBV5-1 and TRBJ2-6): KAGVTQTPRYLIKTRGQQVTLSCSPISGHRSVSWYQQTPGQGLQFLFEYFSETQRNKGNFPGRFSGRQFSNSRSEMNVSTLELGDSALYLCASSPRDSYSGANVLTFGAGSRLTVL.

The rearrangement uses TRBV3-1 (or the pseudogene TRBV3-2) and TRBJ2-5, with TRBD2 matching 11 bases. There are 16 residues in the CDR3. V lost 4 bases, J lost 2 bases, and 6 bases stayed unmatched. CDR1 LGHDT and CDR2 YNNKEL come from the germline V gene (reference sequence). The CDR3, as DNA: TGTGCCAGCAGCCTGAACCGACTAGCGGGACAAGAGACCCAGTACTTC. Translation gives CASSLNRLAGQETQYF.

The chain couples TRBV19 to TRBJ1-1; tentatively, D is TRBD1 (5 bases). V lost 1 base to trimming and J lost 4 bases, with 10 bases between them. Germline V CDR1 and CDR2: LNHDA, SQIVND (reference sequence). CDR3 length equals 14 residues. The CDR3 region has the DNA TGTGCCAGTAGTATAGGCAGGGTGGCCACTGAAGCTTTCTTT. It specifies CASSIGRVATEAFF.

V usage is TRBV10-3 and J usage is TRBJ1-2, with D perhaps TRBD1 (6 bases). CDR3 length: 15 amino acids. CDR1 is ENHRY, CDR2 SYGVKD, per germline. V lost 0 bases to trimming and J lost 0 bases, with 8 bases between them. The CDR3 DNA is TGTGCCATCAGTGAGTCAGAGGGGGCTAACTATGGCTACACCTTC. Amino acids: CAISESEGANYGYTF.

The V call is TRBV6-5, the J call TRBJ1-1; a weak D match, TRBD1 (5 bases). Germline V gene data show CDR1 as MNHEY and CDR2 as SVGAGI. The CDR3 is 15 residues long. Trimming shortened V by 0 bases and J by 6 bases, and 14 bases separated the two germline ends. CDR3 sequence: CASSYSPLLQAEAFF. For the CDR3, the DNA is TGTGCCAGCAGTTACTCTCCCCTGTTACAGGCTGAAGCTTTCTTT.

This chain joins TRBV6-5 and TRBJ1-3; 10 nucleotides line up with TRBD1. Trimming at V came to 2 bases and at J to 3 bases, leaving 4 bases not matched to a gene. Germline loops: CDR1 MNHEY, CDR2 SVGAGI. The CDR3 totals 16 residues. The CDR3 is CASSYKTGGGGNTIYF. Written as DNA, the CDR3 is TGTGCCAGCAGTTACAAGACAGGGGGCGGTGGAAACACCATATATTTT.

This rearrangement joins TRBV24-1 to TRBJ2-1; 9 bases fit TRBD1. With V trimmed by 2 bases and J by 3 bases, 7 bases remained unmatched. CDR1 and CDR2 from the germline V gene are KGHDR and SFDVKD. The CDR3 consists of 17 residues. The CDR3 sequence: CATSDSRGTGFYNEQFF. The CDR3 bases are TGTGCCACCAGTGATTCCCGTGGGACAGGGTTCTACAATGAGCAGTTCTTC.

The V call is TRBV5-1, the J call TRBJ2-4; D call uncertain. Trimming removed 1 base at V and 1 base at J, with 12 bases between. Germline CDR1 is SGHRS and CDR2 is YFSETQ. The CDR3 extends over 16 amino acids. CDR3 sequence: CASSLLPDHAKNIQYF. The CDR3 DNA is TGCGCCAGCAGCTTGCTTCCTGACCACGCCAAAAACATTCAGTACTTC.

This chain connects TRBV7-3 to TRBJ1-1; D not resolved. Trimming cost V 6 bases and J 0 bases, with 14 bases left between them. CDR3 length: 15 amino acids. Germline assignment: CDR1 SGHTA and CDR2 FQGTGA. The DNA for the CDR3 is TGTGCCAGCAGGTCACGGCCGTGGATGAACACTGAAGCTTTCTTT. Amino acid sequence: CASRSRPWMNTEAFF.

The genes are TRBV9 and TRBJ2-3, with a weak D call TRBD1 (6 bases). CDR1 is SGDLS and CDR2 is YYNGEE in the germline V gene. The CDR3 contains 14 residues. Trimming pared 4 bases from V and 2 bases from J, leaving 11 bases between. DNA of the CDR3: TGTGCCAGCAGCTTGCAGGGGTCCACAGATACGCAGTATTTT. It encodes CASSLQGSTDTQYF.

The CDR3 protein is CASSSTGAGETQYF. The CDR3 coding sequence is TGCGCCAGCAGCTCGACAGGGGCGGGGGAGACCCAGTACTTC. V gene TRBV5-1 combines with J gene TRBJ2-5; TRBD1 matches at 8 bases. V lost 3 bases, J lost 5 bases, and 6 bases stayed unmatched. Germline V lookup: CDR1 SGHRS, CDR2 YFSETQ. This CDR3 is built from 14 residues.

This clone was picked up one time. The J gene is TRBJ2-7, the V gene TRBV3-1 (or the pseudogene TRBV3-2); no clear D. Trimming shortened V by 1 base and J by 5 bases, and 6 bases separated the two germline ends. Looked up from germline, CDR1 is LGHDT and CDR2 is YNNKEL (reference sequence). This CDR3 is built from 12 residues. The CDR3 DNA reads as TGTGCCAGCAGCCAAGTCGCGAACGAGCAGTACTTC. Amino acids: CASSQVANEQYF.

As DNA, the CDR3 is TGTGCCAGCAGCTTGGGACAGGGGATTACGGGTGGCTACACCTTC. Translating gives CASSLGQGITGGYTF. The rearrangement joins TRBV11-3 to TRBJ1-2; 10 positions match TRBD1. The CDR3 length is 15 residues. The V segment lost 3 bases and the J segment 7 bases; nucleotides outside the gene matches: 8. Germline loops: CDR1 SGHNT, CDR2 YENEEA.

This rearrangement joins TRBV4-2 to TRBJ2-1; D could derive from TRBD1 or TRBD2 (5 bases each). CDR3 length equals 14 residues. With 1 base removed from V and 7 bases from J, the gap between germline ends came to 11 bases. Germline loops: CDR1 LGHNA, CDR2 YNFKEQ. The CDR3 loop reads CASSQGGSTNEQFF. The CDR3 nucleotides are TGTGCCAGCAGCCAAGGGGGGTCCACAAATGAGCAGTTCTTC.

This CDR3 reads CASSLGQGPVQGKAFF. The DNA of the CDR3 is TGTGCCAGCAGCTTAGGACAGGGTCCGGTTCAAGGGAAAGCTTTCTTT. The chain uses TRBV11-1 and TRBJ1-1; 7 bases are shared with TRBD1. The CDR3 consists of 16 residues. CDR1 SGHAT and CDR2 FQDESV come from the germline V gene (reference sequence). J was trimmed by 9 bases and V by 1 base; bases with no gene match: 14.

The genes are TRBV11-3 and TRBJ2-3, with 10 bases lining up with TRBD1. The length of the CDR3 is 15 residues. Germline V gene sequence: CDR1 SGHNT, CDR2 YENEEA. V gave up 2 bases and J gave up 6 bases; unmatched junction bases: 5. CDR3 in amino acids: CASSLLGQGGDTQYF. DNA for the CDR3: TGTGCCAGCAGCTTACTAGGACAGGGGGGTGATACGCAGTATTTT.

The V call is TRBV24-1, the J call TRBJ1-1; a possible D gene is TRBD1 (5 bases). This CDR3 is built from 12 residues. Per germline, CDR1 KGHDR and CDR2 SFDVKD. With 7 bases removed from V and 2 bases from J, the gap between germline ends came to 7 bases. Here the CDR3 reads CATRGHNTEAFF. As DNA, the CDR3 is TGTGCCACCAGGGGGCATAACACTGAAGCTTTCTTT.

This clone appeared a single time. J is TRBJ2-3 and V is TRBV27; D gene uncertain. Deletions cut 6 bases from V and 2 bases from J, with 15 bases between. This CDR3 is 15 amino acids long. From germline, CDR1 is MNHEY and CDR2 SMNVEV (reference sequence). This CDR3 reads CASSTQGKVTDTQYF. CDR3 coding DNA: TGTGCCAGCAGCACACAAGGGAAGGTCACAGATACGCAGTATTTT.

This rearrangement joins TRBV7-2 to TRBJ2-7; tentative D call: TRBD2 (6 bases). V lost 7 bases and J 0 bases, leaving 13 bases between the germline ends. This CDR3 contains 14 residues. Germline CDR1 and CDR2: SGHTA and FQGNSA. The chain's CDR3 is CASTRDFYSYEQYF. Written as DNA, the CDR3 is TGTGCCAGCACCCGGGACTTTTACTCCTACGAGCAGTACTTC.

The chain carries TRBV4-1 and TRBJ2-2; possibly TRBD2 for D (6 bases). This CDR3 is built from 15 residues. The V gene's germline CDR1 is MGHRA and CDR2 YSYEKL. V was cut by 4 bases and J by 6 bases, with 15 bases left in between. This CDR3 reads CASSPGTGRSGELFF. The CDR3 DNA is TGCGCCAGCAGCCCCGGGACTGGCAGGTCCGGGGAGCTGTTTTTT.

V usage is TRBV2 and J usage is TRBJ2-1, with D possibly being TRBD1 or TRBD2 (5 bases each). The germline CDR1 and CDR2 sequences are SNHLY and FYNNEI. Trimming cost V 7 bases and J 8 bases, with 21 bases left between them. The CDR3 extends over 15 amino acids. The CDR3 reads CASNPPRGTVDEQFF. CDR3 coding DNA: TGTGCCAGCAACCCGCCGAGGGGTACGGTCGATGAGCAGTTCTTC.

This chain joins TRBV7-2 and TRBJ2-1, with no clear D. The CDR3 covers 14 residues. Trimming left V 3 bases short and J 5 bases short, with 11 bases between. Germline V gene sequence: CDR1 SGHTA, CDR2 FQGNSA. The CDR3 coding sequence is TGTGCCAGCAGCTTGGCTAGATCCAACAATGAGCAGTTCTTC. It codes for CASSLARSNNEQFF.

J is TRBJ1-2 and V is TRBV28, with 12 bases lining up with TRBD1. V shed 7 bases and J 6 bases; nucleotides not matched to a gene: 6. This CDR3 comprises 14 residues. CDR1 is MDHEN and CDR2 is SYDVKM in the germline V gene. The DNA for the CDR3 is TGTGCCAGCATTCCGGGACAGGGGGCTCATGGCTACACCTTC. Translation gives CASIPGQGAHGYTF.

The count of this clone is one. The rearrangement uses TRBV7-2 and TRBJ2-4, with D possibly being TRBD2 (6 bases). The CDR3 loop spans 14 amino acids. Trimming removed 5 bases at V and 9 bases at J, with 17 bases between. Germline V CDR1 and CDR2: SGHTA, FQGNSA. In nucleotides, the CDR3 is TGTGCCAGCAGCATCTCGACCCCCGGGGGCATTCAGTACTTC. Protein: CASSISTPGGIQYF.

The chain has TRBV25-1 and TRBJ2-5; possibly TRBD1 for D (6 bases). The CDR3 runs to 15 residues. Between the trimmed V and J ends, which lost 4 bases and 5 bases, there was a span of 17 bases. Germline CDR1 reads MGHDK; CDR2 reads SYGVNS. CDR3 sequence: CASSAPGTSGETQYF. The CDR3 nucleotides read TGTGCCAGCAGTGCCCCCGGGACATCGGGGGAGACCCAGTACTTC.

In its sample, this clone was seen once. The chain uses TRBV3-1 (or the pseudogene TRBV3-2) and TRBJ1-1; D ambiguous. This CDR3 is 13 amino acids long. Germline CDR1 LGHDT, CDR2 YNNKEL (reference sequence). V was cut by 4 bases and J by 8 bases, with 14 bases left in between. CDR3 sequence (DNA): TGTGCCAGCAGCCTAAGAGAGGTGACGGAAGCTTTCTTT. This encodes CASSLREVTEAFF.

The gene calls are TRBV6-5 and TRBJ2-1, with D perhaps matching TRBD2 (6 bases). CDR3 length: 14 amino acids. Germline V gene data show CDR1 as MNHEY and CDR2 as SVGAGI. With 5 bases removed from V and 9 bases from J, the gap between germline ends came to 17 bases. The CDR3 bases are TGTGCCAGCAGTCCGGGACTTGGGAGGAGTGAGCAGTTCTTC. As protein: CASSPGLGRSEQFF.

This clone was seen a few times. The chain couples TRBV10-3 to TRBJ2-1, with 11 bases identical to TRBD2. Unmatched junction bases numbered 11, after V lost 4 bases and J lost 0 bases. CDR3 length: 19 residues. Germline assignment: CDR1 ENHRY and CDR2 SYGVKD. The CDR3 coding sequence is TGTGCCATCAGTGCGTATCTAGCGGGAGGCCGGAGCTCCTACAATGAGCAGTTCTTC. Translating gives CAISAYLAGGRSSYNEQFF.